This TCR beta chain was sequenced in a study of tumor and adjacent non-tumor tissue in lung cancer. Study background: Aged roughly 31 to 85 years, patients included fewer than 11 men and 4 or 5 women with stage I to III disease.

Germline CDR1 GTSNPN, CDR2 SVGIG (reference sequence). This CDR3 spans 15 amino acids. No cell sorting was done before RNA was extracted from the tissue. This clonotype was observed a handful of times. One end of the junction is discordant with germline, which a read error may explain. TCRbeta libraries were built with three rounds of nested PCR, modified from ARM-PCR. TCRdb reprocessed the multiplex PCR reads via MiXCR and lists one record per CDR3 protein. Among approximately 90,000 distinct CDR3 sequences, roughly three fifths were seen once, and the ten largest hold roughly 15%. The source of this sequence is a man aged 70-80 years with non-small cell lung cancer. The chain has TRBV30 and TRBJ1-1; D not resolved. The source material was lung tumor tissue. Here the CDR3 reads CAWISSQRVNTETFF. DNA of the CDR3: TGTGCCTGGATAAGCTCCCAGCGCGTGAACACTGAAACTTTCTTT. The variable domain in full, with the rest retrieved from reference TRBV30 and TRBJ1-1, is SQTIHQWPATLVQPVGSPLSLECTVEGTSNPNLYWYRQAAGRGLQLLFYSVGIGQISSEVPQNLSASRPQDRQFILSSKKLLLSDSGFYLCAWISSQRVNTETFFGQGTRLTVV.